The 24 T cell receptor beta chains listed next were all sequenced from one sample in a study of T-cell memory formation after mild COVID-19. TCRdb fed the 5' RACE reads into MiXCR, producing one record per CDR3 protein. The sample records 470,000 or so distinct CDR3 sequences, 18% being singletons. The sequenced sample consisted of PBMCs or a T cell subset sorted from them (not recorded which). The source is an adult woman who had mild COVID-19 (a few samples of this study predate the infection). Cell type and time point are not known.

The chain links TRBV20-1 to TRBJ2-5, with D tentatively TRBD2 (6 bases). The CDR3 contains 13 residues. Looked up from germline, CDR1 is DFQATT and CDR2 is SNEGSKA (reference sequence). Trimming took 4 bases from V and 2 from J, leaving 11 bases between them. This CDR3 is CSATDYTQETQYF. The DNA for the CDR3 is TGCAGTGCTACGGACTATACTCAAGAGACCCAGTACTTC.

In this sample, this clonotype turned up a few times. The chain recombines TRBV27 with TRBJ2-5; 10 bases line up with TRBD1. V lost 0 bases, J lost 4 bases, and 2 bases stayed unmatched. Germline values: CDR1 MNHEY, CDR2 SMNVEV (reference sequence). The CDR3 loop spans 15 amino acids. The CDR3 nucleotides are TGTGCCAGCAGTTTATCCGGGACAGGGGTAGAGACCCAGTACTTC. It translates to CASSLSGTGVETQYF.

The CDR3 nucleotides are TGTGCCAGCAGTCGGTCAGGGAGCAGAGCAGATACGCAGTATTTT. Protein: CASSRSGSRADTQYF. The genes are TRBV12-3 or TRBV12-4 and TRBJ2-3; either TRBD1 or TRBD2 may fit D (5 bases each). The ends were cut back, 5 bases at V and 4 bases at J, with 16 bases in the middle. The CDR3 covers 15 residues.

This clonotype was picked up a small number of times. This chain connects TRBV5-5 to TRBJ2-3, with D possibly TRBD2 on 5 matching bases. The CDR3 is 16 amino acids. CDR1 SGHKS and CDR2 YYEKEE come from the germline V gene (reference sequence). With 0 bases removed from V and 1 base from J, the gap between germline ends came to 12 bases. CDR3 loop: CASSLGTGLGTDTQYF. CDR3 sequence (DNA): TGTGCCAGCAGCTTGGGGACTGGTCTGGGCACAGATACGCAGTATTTT.

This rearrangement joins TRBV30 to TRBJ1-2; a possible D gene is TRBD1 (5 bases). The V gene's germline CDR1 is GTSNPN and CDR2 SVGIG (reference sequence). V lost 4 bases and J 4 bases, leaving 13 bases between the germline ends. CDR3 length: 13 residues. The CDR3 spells CAWTSGQGYGYTF. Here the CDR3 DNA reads TGTGCCTGGACCTCCGGGCAGGGCTATGGCTACACCTTC.

This chain's CDR3 is CASSSGTGQKTQYF. As DNA, the CDR3 is TGCGCCAGCAGCTCCGGGACAGGCCAGAAGACCCAGTACTTC. The genes are TRBV5-1 and TRBJ2-5; the match to TRBD1 covers 8 bases. Losses at the gene ends were 3 bases for V and 6 bases for J; bases not matched to a gene: 7. Looked up from germline, CDR1 is SGHRS and CDR2 is YFSETQ. The CDR3 spans 14 residues.

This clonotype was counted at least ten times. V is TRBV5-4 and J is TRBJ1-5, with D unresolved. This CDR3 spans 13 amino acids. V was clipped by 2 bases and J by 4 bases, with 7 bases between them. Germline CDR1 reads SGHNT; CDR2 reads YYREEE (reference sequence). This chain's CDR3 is CASSLTPNQPQHF. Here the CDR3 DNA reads TGTGCCAGCAGCTTAACACCTAATCAGCCCCAGCATTTT. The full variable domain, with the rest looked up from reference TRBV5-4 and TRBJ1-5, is ETGVTQSPTHLIKTRGQQVTLRCSSQSGHNTVSWYQQALGQGPQFIFQYYREEENGRGNFPPRFSGLQFPNYSSELNVNALELDDSALYLCASSLTPNQPQHFGDGTRLSIL.

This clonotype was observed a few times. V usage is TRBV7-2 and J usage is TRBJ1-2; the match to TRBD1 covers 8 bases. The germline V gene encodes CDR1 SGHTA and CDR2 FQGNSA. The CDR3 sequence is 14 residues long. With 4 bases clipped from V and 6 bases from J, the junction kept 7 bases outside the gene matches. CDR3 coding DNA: TGTGCCAGCAGCTCCCCAGGGGGCTGGAATGGCTACACCTTC. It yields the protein CASSSPGGWNGYTF. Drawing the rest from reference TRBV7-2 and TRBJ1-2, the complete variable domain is GAGVSQSPSNKVTEKGKDVELRCDPISGHTALYWYRQSLGQGLEFLIYFQGNSAPDKSGLPSDRFSAERTGGSVSTLTIQRTQQEDSAVYLCASSSPGGWNGYTFGSGTRLTVV.

CDR3 residues: CASTEIASGSNTGELFF. DNA for the CDR3: TGTGCCAGCACCGAAATCGCTAGCGGATCGAACACCGGGGAGCTGTTTTTT. The chain uses TRBV2 and TRBJ2-2, with TRBD2 matching over 7 bases. The CDR3 is 17 residues long. Germline CDR1 SNHLY, CDR2 FYNNEI. Losses at the gene ends were 7 bases for V and 0 bases for J; bases not matched to a gene: 11.

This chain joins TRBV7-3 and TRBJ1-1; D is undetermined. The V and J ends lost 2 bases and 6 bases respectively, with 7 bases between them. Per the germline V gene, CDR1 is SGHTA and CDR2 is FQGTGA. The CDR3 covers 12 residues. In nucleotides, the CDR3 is TGTGCCAGCAGCTTACAGCAGGCTGAAGCTTTCTTT. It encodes CASSLQQAEAFF.

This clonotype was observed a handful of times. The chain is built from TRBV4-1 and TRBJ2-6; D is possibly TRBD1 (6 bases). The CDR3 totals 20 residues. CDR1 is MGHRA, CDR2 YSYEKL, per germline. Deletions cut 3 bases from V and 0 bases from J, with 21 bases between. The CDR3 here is CASSQGVTGLMISGANVLTF. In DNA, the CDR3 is TGCGCCAGCAGCCAGGGGGTGACAGGCCTAATGATCTCTGGGGCCAACGTCCTGACTTTC.

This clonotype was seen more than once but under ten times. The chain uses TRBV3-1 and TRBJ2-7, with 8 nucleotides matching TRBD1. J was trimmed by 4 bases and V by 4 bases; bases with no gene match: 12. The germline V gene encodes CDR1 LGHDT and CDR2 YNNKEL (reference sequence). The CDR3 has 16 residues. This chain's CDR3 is CASSPGPRGRIYEQYF. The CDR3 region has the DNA TGTGCCAGCAGCCCTGGGCCCAGGGGGCGGATTTACGAGCAGTACTTC.

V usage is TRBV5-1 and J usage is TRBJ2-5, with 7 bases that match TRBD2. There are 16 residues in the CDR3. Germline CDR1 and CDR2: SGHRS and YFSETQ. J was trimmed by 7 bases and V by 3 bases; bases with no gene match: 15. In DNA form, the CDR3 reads TGCGCCAGCAGCTGGGCGGCTAGCGGAGGGGAGGGGACCCAGTACTTC. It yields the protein CASSWAASGGEGTQYF. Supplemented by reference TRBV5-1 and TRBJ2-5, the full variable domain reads KAGVTQTPRYLIKTRGQQVTLSCSPISGHRSVSWYQQTPGQGLQFLFEYFSETQRNKGNFPGRFSGRQFSNSRSEMNVSTLELGDSALYLCASSWAASGGEGTQYFGPGTRLLVL.

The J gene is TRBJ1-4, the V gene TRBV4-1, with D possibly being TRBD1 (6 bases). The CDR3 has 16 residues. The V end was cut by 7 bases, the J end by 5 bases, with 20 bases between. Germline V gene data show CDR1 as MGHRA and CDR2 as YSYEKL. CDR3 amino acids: CASNNYTGLGNEKLFF. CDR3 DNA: TGCGCCAGCAACAACTATACAGGGCTTGGAAATGAAAAACTGTTTTTT.

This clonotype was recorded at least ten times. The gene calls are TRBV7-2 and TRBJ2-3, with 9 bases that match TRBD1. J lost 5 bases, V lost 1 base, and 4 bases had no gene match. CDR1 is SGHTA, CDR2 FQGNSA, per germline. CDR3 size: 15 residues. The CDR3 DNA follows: TGTGCCAGCAGCTTAGGTGACAGGGGGGGAGATACGCAGTATTTT. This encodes CASSLGDRGGDTQYF.

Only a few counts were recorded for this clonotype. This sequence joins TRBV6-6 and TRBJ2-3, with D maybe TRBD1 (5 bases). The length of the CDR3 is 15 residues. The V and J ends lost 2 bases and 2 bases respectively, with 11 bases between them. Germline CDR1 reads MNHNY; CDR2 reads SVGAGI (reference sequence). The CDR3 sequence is CASSYRQGSTDTQYF. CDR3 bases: TGTGCCAGCAGTTACAGGCAGGGCTCCACAGATACGCAGTATTTT.

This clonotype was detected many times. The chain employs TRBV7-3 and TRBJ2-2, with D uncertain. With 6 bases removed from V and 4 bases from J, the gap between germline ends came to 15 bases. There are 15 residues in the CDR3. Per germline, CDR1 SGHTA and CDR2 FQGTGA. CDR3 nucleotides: TGTGCCAGCAGGAAAATCGGTTCAGTCACCGGGGAGCTGTTTTTT. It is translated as CASRKIGSVTGELFF. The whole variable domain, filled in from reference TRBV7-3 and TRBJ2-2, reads GAGVSQTPSNKVTEKGKYVELRCDPISGHTALYWYRQSLGQGPEFLIYFQGTGAADDSGLPNDRFFAVRPEGSVSTLKIQRTERGDSAVYLCASRKIGSVTGELFFGEGSRLTVL.

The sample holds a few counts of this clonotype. The DNA of the CDR3 is TGCAGTGCTAGGTATATGGGCGGAGAACCTAGCAATCAGCCCCAGCATTTT. Translation: CSARYMGGEPSNQPQHF. The genes are TRBV20-1 and TRBJ1-5; no firm D call. The CDR3 is 17 amino acids. Germline V gene lookup returns CDR1 DFQATT and CDR2 SNEGSKA (reference sequence). The ends were cut back, 3 bases at V and 0 bases at J, with 18 bases in the middle.

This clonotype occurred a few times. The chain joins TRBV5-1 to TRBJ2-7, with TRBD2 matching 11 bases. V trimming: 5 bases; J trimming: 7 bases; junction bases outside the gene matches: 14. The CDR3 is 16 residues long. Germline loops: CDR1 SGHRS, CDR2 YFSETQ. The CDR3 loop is CASRGGTSGPSGEQYF. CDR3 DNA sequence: TGCGCCAGCAGGGGCGGGACTAGCGGCCCATCGGGGGAGCAGTACTTC.

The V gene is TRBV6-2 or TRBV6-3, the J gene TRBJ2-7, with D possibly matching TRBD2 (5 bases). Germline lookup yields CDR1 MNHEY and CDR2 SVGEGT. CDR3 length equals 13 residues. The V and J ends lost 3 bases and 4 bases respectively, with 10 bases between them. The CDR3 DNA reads TGTGCCAGCAGTTATGAGACGGGATACGAGCAGTACTTC. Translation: CASSYETGYEQYF.

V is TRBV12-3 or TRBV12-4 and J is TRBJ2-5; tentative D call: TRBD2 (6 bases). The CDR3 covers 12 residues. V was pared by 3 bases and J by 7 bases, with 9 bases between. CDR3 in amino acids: CASSLGGVTQYF. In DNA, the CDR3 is TGTGCCAGCAGTTTGGGCGGGGTGACCCAGTACTTC.

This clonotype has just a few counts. CDR3 DNA: TGCAGCGTTGGAGGACTAGCAGCTCCCGGGGAGCTGTTTTTT. It specifies CSVGGLAAPGELFF. The chain recombines TRBV29-1 with TRBJ2-2; 8 nucleotides align to TRBD2. This CDR3 is built from 14 residues. Trimming removed 4 bases from V and 6 bases from J; junction bases left unmatched: 7. Germline CDR1 reads SQVTM; CDR2 reads ANQGSEA.

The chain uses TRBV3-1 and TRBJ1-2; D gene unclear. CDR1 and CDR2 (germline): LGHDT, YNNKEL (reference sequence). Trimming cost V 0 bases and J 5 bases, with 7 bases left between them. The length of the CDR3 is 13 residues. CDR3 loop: CASSQERRYGYTF. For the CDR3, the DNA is TGTGCCAGCAGCCAAGAGCGGAGATATGGCTACACCTTC.

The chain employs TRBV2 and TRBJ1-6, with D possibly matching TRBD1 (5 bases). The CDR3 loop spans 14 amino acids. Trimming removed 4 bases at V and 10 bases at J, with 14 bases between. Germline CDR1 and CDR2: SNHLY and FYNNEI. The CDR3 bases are TGTGCCAGCAGTGTCGGGGGGGAGGGCTCACCCCTCCACTTT. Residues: CASSVGGEGSPLHF.